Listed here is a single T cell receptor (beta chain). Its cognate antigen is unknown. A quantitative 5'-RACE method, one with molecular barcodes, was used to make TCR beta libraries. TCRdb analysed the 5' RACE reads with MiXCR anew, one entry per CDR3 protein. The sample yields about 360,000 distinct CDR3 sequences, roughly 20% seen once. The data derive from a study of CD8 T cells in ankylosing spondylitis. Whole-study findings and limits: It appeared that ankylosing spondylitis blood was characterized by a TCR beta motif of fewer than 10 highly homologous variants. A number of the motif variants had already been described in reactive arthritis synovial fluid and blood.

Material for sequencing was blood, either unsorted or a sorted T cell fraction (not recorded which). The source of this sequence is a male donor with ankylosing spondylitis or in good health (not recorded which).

The CDR3 is CSVEFSRDEQFF. CDR3 bases: TGCAGCGTTGAATTCAGCCGGGATGAGCAGTTCTTC. The V gene is TRBV29-1, the J gene TRBJ2-1; D call uncertain. This CDR3 comprises 12 residues. Deletions cut 2 bases from V and 8 bases from J, with 10 bases between. Germline V lookup: CDR1 SQVTM, CDR2 ANQGSEA.